The present T cell receptor beta chain was sequenced within a study of CD8 T cells in ankylosing spondylitis. There are a few counts of this clonotype. Each CDR3 protein gets one entry after TCRdb re-called the 5' RACE reads with MiXCR. The data contain 200,000 to 300,000 distinct CDR3 sequences, roughly a tenth of them singletons. CDR1 is SGHRS and CDR2 is YFSETQ in the germline V gene. V gave up 0 bases and J gave up 7 bases, with 17 bases separating them. This CDR3 is 16 amino acids long. The chain couples TRBV5-1 to TRBJ2-1; possibly TRBD2 for D (6 bases). The receptor's source is a male donor with ankylosing spondylitis or in good health (not recorded which). The specimen sequenced was blood, either unsorted or a sorted T cell fraction (not recorded which). Here the CDR3 reads CASSLEPLRGRNEQFF. The CDR3 nucleotides are TGCGCCAGCAGCTTGGAGCCCTTGCGGGGTAGGAATGAGCAGTTCTTC.